The source of this TCR beta chain is a study of cytomegalovirus exposure and HLA in healthy donors (dated by TCRdb to 2017 to 2019). Turning to the overall study: In an earlier analysis of around 540 of the donors, 276 Gb of sequence data and some 120 million unique TCR beta sequences from some 170 million T cells were reported. Among around 400 genotyped donors of the cohort, an average of roughly 230,000 unique TCR beta nucleotide sequences was sequenced per donor, of which about 19% were non-productive. Typing coverage varied by locus: 629-630 donors for A, B, C, DRB1 and DQB1; under 550 for DQA1; more than 600 for DPA1; approximately 490 for DPB1. An early release that covered roughly 600 HLA-typed donors contained about 300 gigabases of sequencing data and 85 million to 100 million unique TCR sequences. Of the 398 genotyped donors, around 81% fell in the genetic ancestry cluster associated with self-reported Caucasian donors. The later analysis used no new phenotypic data to find candidate immune exposures, relying instead on TCR beta sequences and their occurrence across donors. In a later genetic analysis, genome-wide SNP genotypes for about 55% of the roughly 670 donors were used, and that subset was treated as a discovery cohort. A handful of DR-DQ haplotypes were handled as single units for association and clustering because linkage in the cohort was strong. The study aimed to test whether cataloging public T cell receptors could reveal signatures of past pathogen exposure. Using immunosequencing, the study profiled T cell repertoires from fewer than 700 subjects and related those repertoires to cytomegalovirus serostatus. Along with the approximately 700-subject first cohort, a separate validation cohort of around 120 different subjects was used. Both class I and class II loci were covered by HLA typing, at four-digit resolution. To study patterns of TCR occurrence, a later analysis re-analyzed previously published TCR beta repertoires from 700 or so donors and added high-resolution HLA genotyping. In an earlier analysis of around 540 of the donors, high-throughput TCR beta sequencing was used to judge whether each TCR beta V gene segment behaved as functional or pseudogenic. Every discovery cohort repertoire had been produced on one sequencing platform. To predict cytomegalovirus infection status, the study brought together high-throughput TCR immunosequencing, statistical association of individual TCRs with disease status, and machine learning. Donor age, sex, ethnicity and CMV serostatus were collected together with the repertoire data.

Receptors were amplified or captured by the immunoSEQ multiplex PCR assay. The multiplex PCR relied on a mix of 60 forward primers for TCR Vbeta segments and 13 reverse primers for TCR Jbeta segments. A multiplex PCR assay on genomic DNA amplified the CDR3 region of rearranged TCR beta genes. Amplified TCR beta libraries were sequenced as 87-base-pair reads on the Illumina HiSeq System. Under the source paper's analysis protocol: Across the 700 or so repertoires, a later analysis counted roughly 77 million unique TCR beta chains, 9.5 million to 13 million of which were shared by at least two donors. A nearest-neighbor algorithm error-corrected the raw reads and collapsed the reads into unique sequences, merging closely related sequences to remove PCR and sequencing errors. V, D and J gene segments were assigned by aligning CDR3 sequences to IMGT reference sequences. For a sequence to be retained, at least a six-nucleotide match to both a V gene segment and a J gene segment was required. Rearrangements were called productive when the CDR3 lacked stop codons and stayed in frame with V and J; all others were non-productive. Following IMGT convention, CDR3 was defined as the stretch from the second conserved V-encoded cysteine up to the conserved J-encoded phenylalanine. In an earlier analysis of around 640 of the donors, sequences lacking an unambiguous match to a single V gene segment were excluded. In an earlier analysis of some 590 of the donors, a V segment was called functional when productive rearrangements were above 56.7%, and segregating when the standard deviation between donors exceeded 5%. A statistical classification framework was built for diagnosing cytomegalovirus status from the catalog of TCR beta chain sequences. In a later analysis, V and J genes were assigned by comparing TCR nucleotide sequences against IMGT/GENE-DB human TR gene sequences. The TCRdist pipeline was used in a later analysis to assign CDR3 sequences and most-parsimonious VDJ recombination scenarios. In a later analysis, each TCR beta chain was defined by its CDR3 amino acid sequence together with its V-gene family, and reads without a unique V-gene family were excluded. A later analysis removed 450 to 600 highly shared, low-generation-probability nucleotide sequences to deal with suspected cross-contamination and a sequencing artifact. A later analysis calculated a clonal expansion index for each public chain from normalized within-repertoire ranks of inferred template counts. A later analysis computed generation probabilities with a VDJ recombination model fitted to out-of-frame rearrangements, and checked the results against IGoR. Hypergeometric tests were used in a later analysis to score TCR-TCR, TCR-HLA and TCR-CMV co-occurrence, with a repertoire-size bias correction applied to the TCR pairs. False discovery rates were estimated in a later analysis by permuting HLA or CMV assignments 20 times. In a later analysis, co-occurring TCRs were grouped with DBSCAN, and TCRdist sequence similarity was added when clustering was performed within HLA-allele-positive subsets. Repertoires with fewer than 30,000 or more than 120,000 public chains were left out of co-occurrence clustering, as were about 5 repertoires with anomalous nucleotide sharing. TCRdb carries this immuneACCESS record with in-frame sequences only. Its versions omit some clonotypes, under half of them owing to an unresolved V gene in the studies checked, with the rest unexplained. The V and J calls and clone size come from that table; D and trimming were worked out from the DNA. In all, the sample holds 190,000 or so clones, and around four fifths of those were seen once. The ten largest clones take up over 1.5% of the sample.

Results the study describes overall, beyond this receptor: Broadly in line with IMGT annotations, most TCR beta V segments showed up in productive rearrangements about 90% or about 30% of the time in an earlier analysis of several hundred of the donors. Some IMGT-functional V segments, including TRBV6-2 and TRBV6-3, could not be told apart with the 87-base-pair reads, so those segments were excluded. A further reported finding was that TCR beta sequences accurately predicted the HLA-A and HLA-B alleles for most subjects in the first cohort. Compared with equally common non-associated chains, HLA-associated TCR beta chains in a later analysis were more clonally expanded and had lower generation probabilities. According to a later genetic analysis, donors in an Asian-associated ancestry cluster had fewer N-insertions in productive TCRs than the approximately 700-donor mean. In a later analysis, the rate of TCR association differed among HLA loci, with DRB1 alleles having the most associated TCRs and HLA-C alleles having the fewest. Immune exposure information for the cohort was limited to CMV serostatus. Roughly uniform sequencing depth across donors was assumed in presence/absence analyses, although this assumption may not hold. Most TCR sequences were observed very rarely across donors, whereas some public TCRs were present in many individuals. Correlated functional status among segregating V segments might reflect linkage disequilibrium, but an unknown experimental factor could not be ruled out. Because HLA typing was unavailable for some donors at each locus, only the typed subset was used in association tests. A cluster of highly shared sequence variants was judged likely to represent a technical artifact of the sequencing pipeline. Most CMV-associated TCR beta chains appeared to be HLA-restricted in a later analysis, and the HLA associations seemed to be driven largely by CMV exposure. In a later analysis, some 17,000 TCR beta sequences were associated with specific HLA alleles at a false discovery rate of 0.05. A later genetic analysis associated a missense DCLRE1C variant with V-gene and J-gene trimming of TCR beta chains, and an independent cohort replicated the association. According to a later analysis, parvovirus B19, influenza, CMV and Epstein-Barr virus appeared linked to several top co-occurrence clusters. The earlier analysis of about 600 of the donors excluded over 15 rarely observed V segments, including chromosome 9 orphons, because counts were too low. The study gave a list of about 170 TCR beta chains associated with cytomegalovirus. In this cohort, only TCR beta chains were sequenced, and detectable features were limited by the absence of alpha or paired-chain data. In both the original and validation cohorts, the classifier was reported to diagnose cytomegalovirus status with high specificity and sensitivity. It was suggested by the authors that the approach could potentially be generalized to other disease states and immunological phenotypes. In vitro tests confirmed that a few of the cytomegalovirus-associated TCR beta chains recognize cytomegalovirus antigens. When HLA alleles, especially DR and DQ, strongly co-occurred, TCR associations were difficult to assign to individual alleles.

With regard to this clone: There is no known antigen for this receptor. Base quality data are lacking; no much larger clone is found one base away.

The cohort consisted of hundreds of healthy bone marrow donors. All cohort members were sampled while nominally healthy, although unrecorded immune exposures were likely present. The donor tested CMV seronegative and was one of the 352 seronegative cohort members. Every donor gave a peripheral blood sample, and the peripheral blood mononuclear cells from that sample were used for TCR beta sequencing. Genomic DNA was extracted from the blood cell samples with the Qiagen DNeasy Blood Extraction Kit. V trim: 6 bases; J trim: 3 bases; unmatched bases: 6. The CDR1 and CDR2 encoded by the germline V gene are MNHEY and SVGAGI. The CDR3 measures 14 amino acids from cysteine to phenylalanine. The only DNA kept is the CDR3, 42 bases in frame from the first base.

The rearranged chain carries TRBV6-5 and TRBJ1-1; 8 middle bases align to TRBD1. This clonotype was sampled from a man between 45 and 60 years old in good health and CMV-seronegative. Sequencing input: PBMCs. The base sequence is TGTGCCAGCAGGAGAACAGGGGGATACACTGAAGCTTTCTTT. This sequence encodes CASRRTGGYTEAFF.